One T cell receptor (beta chain) is described in this entry. This entry comes from a study of Ad26.COV2.S vaccination and SARS-CoV-2 variants. The treatment here: roughly 18 received Ad26.COV2.S at low or high dose, single or two shots; 5 received placebo; per-sample allocation not given. The study sampled participants on day 63 after the first vaccine or placebo injection. The V and J ends lost 3 bases and 2 bases respectively, with 10 bases between them. Germline values: CDR1 DFQATT, CDR2 SNEGSKA (reference sequence). CDR3 length: 13 amino acids. The repertoire was sequenced with immunoSEQ multiplex PCR; TCRdb's copy has only in-frame clones and lacks some. The data contain approximately 340,000 clones, 70% to 90% of them singletons.

V is TRBV20-1 and J is TRBJ1-2; D gene ambiguous. The sample consisted of peripheral blood, taken in a trial of Ad26.COV2.S vaccine versus placebo. This clonotype was obtained from a person between 18 and 59 years old who received the Ad26.COV2.S COVID-19 vaccine or a placebo. The CDR3 is CSASNRQNYGYTF. The CDR3 DNA follows: TGCAGTGCTAGTAATCGACAAAACTATGGCTACACCTTC.